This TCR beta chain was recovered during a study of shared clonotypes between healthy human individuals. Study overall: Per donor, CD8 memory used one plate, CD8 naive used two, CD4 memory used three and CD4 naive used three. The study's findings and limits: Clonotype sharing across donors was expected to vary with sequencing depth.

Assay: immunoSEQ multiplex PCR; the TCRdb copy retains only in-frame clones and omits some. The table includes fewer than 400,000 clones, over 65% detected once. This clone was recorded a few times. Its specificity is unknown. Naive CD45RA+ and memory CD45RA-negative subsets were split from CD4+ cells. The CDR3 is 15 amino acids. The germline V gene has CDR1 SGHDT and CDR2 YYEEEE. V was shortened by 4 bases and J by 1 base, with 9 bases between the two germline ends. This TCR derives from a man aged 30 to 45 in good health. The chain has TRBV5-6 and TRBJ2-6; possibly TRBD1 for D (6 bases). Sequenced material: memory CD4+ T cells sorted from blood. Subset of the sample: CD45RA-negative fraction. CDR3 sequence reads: CASSVGASGANVLTF. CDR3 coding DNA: TGTGCCAGCAGCGTGGGGGCGTCTGGGGCCAACGTCCTGACTTTC.